The rows below give T cell receptor beta chains drawn from one sample of a study of T cells in localized non-small cell lung cancer. Sequenced by immunoSEQ multiplex PCR; TCRdb stores in-frame clones only, minus some. This sample yields about 5,000 clones, of which over 25% are seen a single time; about 5.3% belongs to the top ten. The material was lung tumor tissue, obtained before any cancer treatment. The receptor set was obtained from a man between 35 and 75 years old with stage II lung adenocarcinoma. CDR3s include the opening cysteine and the closing phenylalanine or tryptophan. D genes are given only for firm matches. Only some rows state a clone size, as once, few, many or a class for expanded clones.

TRBV27,few,TRBJ1-4,.,TGTGCCAGCAGCGCTTCCGGGACCGAGTTATGGTATGAAAAACTGTTTTTT,CASSASGTELWYEKLFF
TRBV11-3,few,TRBJ2-1,TRBD1,TGTGCCAGCAGCTTATGGAGTAAGGACAGGGCCTACAATGAGCAGTTCTTC,CASSLWSKDRAYNEQFF
TRBV7-6,few,TRBJ1-1,.,TGTGCCAGCAGCTTAGGAGGGAGGGCGTACACTGAAGCTTTCTTT,CASSLGGRAYTEAFF
TRBV7-2,.,TRBJ1-1,.,TGTGCCAGCAGCTTAGGCAGTTACACTGAAGCTTTCTTT,CASSLGSYTEAFF
TRBV6-8,.,TRBJ1-1,.,TGTGCCAGCAGCGGGAAAGTGAACACTGAAGCTTTCTTT,CASSGKVNTEAFF
TRBV6-8,.,TRBJ2-5,TRBD2,TGTGCCAGCAGTGGCGGGAGTGGGACCCAGTACTTC,CASSGGSGTQYF
TRBV7-5,.,TRBJ1-4,.,TGTGCCAGCAGCTCGACAGGCCCTAATGAAAAACTGTTTTTT,CASSSTGPNEKLFF
TRBV6-1,few,TRBJ2-3,.,TGTGCCAGCAGTGAAGGATTAACTAGCACAGATACGCAGTATTTT,CASSEGLTSTDTQYF
TRBV1,.,TRBJ1-5,.,TGCGCCAGCAGCCAATATATACAGGGGAATCAGCCCCAGCATTTT,CASSQYIQGNQPQHF
TRBV25-1,.,TRBJ2-7,.,TGTGCCAGCAGTCGAGCATTTAACGAGCAGTACTTC,CASSRAFNEQYF
TRBV6-8,few,TRBJ2-7,TRBD2,TGTGCCATCAGTCCTAGCGGGAGAGGGTACGAGCAGTACTTC,CAISPSGRGYEQYF
TRBV5-1,.,TRBJ2-3,TRBD2,TGCGCCAGCAGCGGGAGCGTCGGGGGGATTGCAGATACGCAGTATTTT,CASSGSVGGIADTQYF
TRBV28,large,TRBJ1-2,TRBD1,TGTGCCAGCAGTAGCACAGGGGCGAACTATGGCTACACCTTC,CASSSTGANYGYTF
TRBV28,.,TRBJ2-7,TRBD2,TGTGCCAGCAGTTTATGGAGGGGGCGTTCGGCTAGCGGGAGTAACGAGCAGTACTTC,CASSLWRGRSASGSNEQYF
TRBV19,.,TRBJ2-3,.,TGTGCCAGTAGTATAAACTCCGTAGAGCAGTATTTT,CASSINSVEQYF
TRBV28,.,TRBJ1-3,.,TGTGCCAGCAGGGGGACCCCCGGGAAGACTGGAAACACCATATATTTT,CASRGTPGKTGNTIYF
TRBV11-3,.,TRBJ1-1,.,TGTGCCAGCAGCTTAACAGGGCAAGGCACTGAAGCTTTCTTT,CASSLTGQGTEAFF
TRBV19,few,TRBJ2-1,.,TGTGCCAGTAGTCCAGACCGACCCTCATCGGGGGAGGATGAGCAGTTCTTC,CASSPDRPSSGEDEQFF
TRBV11-3,.,TRBJ1-2,.,TGTGCCAGCAGCTTAGGGGTGGGTTACTATGGCTACACCTTC,CASSLGVGYYGYTF
TRBV11-3,.,TRBJ2-3,.,TGTGCCAGCAGGGAAGGGGGGGCCACAGATACGCAGTATTTT,CASREGGATDTQYF
TRBV11-3,few,TRBJ2-3,.,TGTGCCAGCAGCCAGCGGACTGTGGGGGGCGCGGGAGATACGCAGTATTTT,CASSQRTVGGAGDTQYF
TRBV19,.,TRBJ2-5,TRBD1,TGTGCCAGTAGTTACCGGGACAGGGGGCGGGAGACCCAGTACTTC,CASSYRDRGRETQYF
TRBV6-8,.,TRBJ2-5,.,TGTGCCAGCAGTTACTCGGCTCAAGAGACCCAGTACTTC,CASSYSAQETQYF
TRBV18,.,TRBJ2-3,TRBD2,TGTGCCAGCTCACCCGGGAGGGGCGGGAGGCTGAGCACAGATACGCAGTATTTT,CASSPGRGGRLSTDTQYF
TRBV19,once,TRBJ1-2,TRBD1,TGTGCCAGTAGTATCTACAGGGGGCTTAAGGATGGCTACACCTTC,CASSIYRGLKDGYTF
TRBV18,.,TRBJ2-1,TRBD2,TGTGCCAGCTCCGGACTAGCGGACTACAATGAGCAGTTCTTC,CASSGLADYNEQFF
TRBV18,.,TRBJ2-1,TRBD1,TGTGCCAGCTCACCGCGACAGGGGAATGAGCAGTTCTTC,CASSPRQGNEQFF
TRBV25-1,.,TRBJ2-1,.,TGTGGAGGTGGGGCCCCCTGGGTCGTTGAGCAGTTCTTC,CGGGAPWVVEQFF
TRBV10-2,.,TRBJ2-2,TRBD2,TGCGCCAGCTTGGCTAGCGGGAGGAACACCGGGGAGCTGTTTTTT,CASLASGRNTGELFF
TRBV11-3,few,TRBJ2-5,TRBD2,TGTGCCAGCAGCTGGCGAGGAGCGGGAGAAGAGACCCAGTACTTC,CASSWRGAGEETQYF
TRBV14,.,TRBJ1-3,TRBD1,TGTGCCAGCAGCCCCAGGACAGGGGGAGAAGGAAACACCATATATTTT,CASSPRTGGEGNTIYF